These 11 T cell receptor beta chains were sequenced from one sample in a study of T cells in Graves' hyperthyroidism and ophthalmopathy. Amplification of TCR beta CDR3 regions used RNA as the template. First-round RT-PCR with HTBI primers amplified the TCR CDR3 region. TCRdb re-derived calls from the multiplex PCR reads in MiXCR, one entry per CDR3 protein. Of more than 300,000 distinct CDR3 sequences listed, 13% to 15% are singletons. Input material: blood. These receptors all come from a woman aged 25 to 39 with Graves' ophthalmopathy.

The V gene is TRBV5-8, the J gene TRBJ2-3; 8 bases fit TRBD2. V lost 6 bases, J lost 1 base, and 7 bases stayed unmatched. There are 15 residues in the CDR3. Germline values: CDR1 SGHTS, CDR2 YDEGEE. DNA for the CDR3: TGTGCCAGCACTCCCGGGACTAGGGGCACAGATACGCAGTATTTT. It translates to CASTPGTRGTDTQYF.

Regarding this clonotype: A read error is possible here, since a much larger clone lies one base away. The V call is TRBV12-3 or TRBV12-4, the J call TRBJ2-5, with a possible D match to TRBD2 (7 bases). This CDR3 contains 14 residues. V lost 3 bases and J 9 bases, leaving 17 bases between the germline ends. CDR3 protein: CASSFTGAGEAQYF. The CDR3 region has the DNA TGTGCCAGCAGTTTCACGGGGGCGGGGGAGGCCCAGTACTTC.

This clonotype has at least ten counts. The V gene is TRBV5-7, the J gene TRBJ2-5, with D perhaps TRBD1 or TRBD2 (5 bases each). TRBV5-7 is recorded as an ORF, its role being uncertain. The CDR3 is 20 amino acids. Deletions cut 4 bases from V and 0 bases from J, with 28 bases between. The CDR3 spells CASSPSGNTDNENHQETQYF. CDR3 sequence (DNA): TGTGCCAGCAGCCCGTCGGGGAACACGGACAACGAGAACCACCAAGAGACCCAGTACTTC.

This clonotype turned up a few times. The chain couples TRBV20-1 to TRBJ1-3, with D maybe TRBD1 (6 bases). The CDR3 runs to 15 residues. Looked up from germline, CDR1 is DFQATT and CDR2 is SNEGSKA (reference sequence). V was pared by 5 bases and J by 0 bases, with 14 bases between. As DNA, the CDR3 is TGCAGTGCTCCAGGAGGAGGGGGCTCTGGAAACACCATATATTTT. Translating it yields CSAPGGGGSGNTIYF.

This clonotype was counted at least ten times. The chain joins TRBV11-2 to TRBJ2-7; possible D gene TRBD2, 7 bases. The CDR3 runs 16 residues. The V end was cut by 0 bases, the J end by 2 bases, with 14 bases between. Germline V lookup: CDR1 SGHAT, CDR2 FQNNGV. This CDR3 is CASSLDLARGPYEQYF. In DNA, the CDR3 is TGTGCCAGCAGCTTAGATTTAGCGCGGGGGCCCTACGAGCAGTACTTC.

This clonotype was counted ten times or more. The gene calls are TRBV5-1 and TRBJ1-4, with D maybe TRBD1 (5 bases). The length of the CDR3 is 16 residues. Trimming removed 1 base from V and 8 bases from J, with 18 bases in between. Germline V gives CDR1 SGHRS, CDR2 YFSETQ. CDR3 sequence reads: CASSLKHGQGGEKLFF. The CDR3 DNA sequence: TGCGCCAGCAGCTTGAAGCACGGCCAGGGAGGAGAAAAACTGTTTTTT.

About this clonotype itself: A much larger clone differs from this one at a single base, so this may be a read error. The V gene is TRBV19, the J gene TRBJ2-7; D gene uncertain. The germline V and J ends were trimmed by 3 bases and 5 bases, with 11 bases remaining between them. Germline V CDR1 and CDR2: LNHDA, SQIVND (reference sequence). This CDR3 region has 13 residues. CDR3 coding DNA: TGTGCCAGTAGTATCCAGTGGGATGACGAGCAGTACTTC. Protein product: CASSIQWDDEQYF.

On this clonotype: The conserved phenylalanine or tryptophan is not found at the CDR3 terminus, so this likely reflects a read error. The chain uses TRBV27 and TRBJ1-1, with D unclear. The CDR3 is 13 amino acids. Trimming left V 4 bases short and J 4 bases short, with 10 bases between. CDR1 is MNHEY, CDR2 SMNVEV, per germline (reference sequence). In DNA, the CDR3 is TGTGCCAGCAGTTACGTCACGGGCACTGAAGCTTTCCTT. It codes for CASSYVTGTEAFL.

The sample holds many counts of this clonotype. The chain employs TRBV9 and TRBJ1-1, with D tentatively TRBD1 (5 bases). CDR1 and CDR2 from the germline V gene are SGDLS and YYNGEE. The V and J ends lost 3 bases and 4 bases respectively, with 13 bases between them. This CDR3 has 14 amino acids. In nucleotides, the CDR3 is TGTGCCAGCAGCGCCCCAGGGAGCGGCACTGAAGCTTTCTTT. Encoded protein: CASSAPGSGTEAFF.

As for this clonotype: A read error may explain this, as a much larger clone is one base away. V usage is TRBV20-1 and J usage is TRBJ1-4; D is uncertain. V shed 6 bases and J shed 10 bases, with 15 bases lying between them. This CDR3 region has 12 residues. The germline CDR1 and CDR2 sequences are DFQATT and SNEGSKA (reference sequence). In DNA, the CDR3 is TGCAGTGCCCGACTCGGTAGTGGAAAACTGTTTTTT. Protein product: CSARLGSGKLFF.

The chain is built from TRBV5-1 and TRBJ2-5, with TRBD2 matching 8 bases. Trimming cost V 5 bases and J 2 bases; bases outside gene matches: 8. Germline loops: CDR1 SGHRS, CDR2 YFSETQ. The length of the CDR3 is 15 residues. As DNA, the CDR3 is TGCGCCAGCAGAAGCGGGGGAACACCTCAAGAGACCCAGTACTTC. Protein sequence: CASRSGGTPQETQYF.